This is a list of T cell receptor beta chains from one sample in a study of human T cells and chemical hapten exposure. A single record per CDR3 protein comes from TCRdb applying MiXCR to the RACE reads. The data contain about 140,000 distinct CDR3 sequences, about 12% of them singletons. Sequencing used whole blood, obtained in connection with sensitization to the hapten diphenylcyclopropenone (DPC). The receptors stem from a woman between 45 and 60 years old with alopecia areata. Some clones in this sample may be carry-over from other donors' samples. The conserved cysteine and the conserved F or W are not part of the CDR3 here.

J,V,CDR3
TRBJ2-7,TRBV6-5,ASSPVPKPYEQY
TRBJ2-5,TRBV7-8,ASSVAGVETQY
TRBJ2-3,TRBV9,ASSVDLPQSTDTQY
TRBJ2-5,TRBV28,ASSSGGTGEETQY
TRBJ2-2,TRBV6-2/TRBV6-3,ASTWTGRNTGELF
TRBJ2-7,TRBV12-3/TRBV12-4,ASSLAPGAYEQY
TRBJ2-3,TRBV20-1,SAREGTGWGTDTQY
TRBJ2-3,TRBV12-3/TRBV12-4,ASRSRLSTDTQY
TRBJ2-7,TRBV27,ASSFQRAGGYEQY
TRBJ1-6,TRBV12-3/TRBV12-4,ASSRTGGTSPLH
TRBJ2-5,TRBV7-9,ASSPGGTETQY
TRBJ2-1,TRBV20-1,SARAWDRGYNEQF
TRBJ2-7,TRBV5-1,ASSLGGGSSYEQY
TRBJ2-7,TRBV18,ASSPVEYEQY
TRBJ2-5,TRBV5-1,ASSLVATNQETQY
TRBJ2-5,TRBV7-9,ASSLGLDRGLDETQY
TRBJ2-3,TRBV9,ASSVNPDSAQVDTQY
TRBJ1-2,TRBV7-9,ASSLDRQGAYYGYT
TRBJ1-1,TRBV12-3/TRBV12-4,ASSSRQGGEAF
TRBJ1-5,TRBV7-6,ASSLRSGTGIKGYSNQPQH
TRBJ2-3,TRBV28,ASSLSGRGADTQY
TRBJ1-6,TRBV9,ASSVGQGPGSPLH